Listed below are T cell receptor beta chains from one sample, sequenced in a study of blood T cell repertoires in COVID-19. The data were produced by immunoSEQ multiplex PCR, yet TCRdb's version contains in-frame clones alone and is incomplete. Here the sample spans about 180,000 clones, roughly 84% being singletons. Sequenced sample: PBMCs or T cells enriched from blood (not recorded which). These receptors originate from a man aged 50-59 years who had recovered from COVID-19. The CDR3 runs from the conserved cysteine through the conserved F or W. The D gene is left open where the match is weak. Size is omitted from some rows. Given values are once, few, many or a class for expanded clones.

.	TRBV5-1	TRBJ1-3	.	CASSLTGPEGTIYF	TGCGCCAGCAGCCTAACAGGGCCGGAAGGCACCATATATTTT
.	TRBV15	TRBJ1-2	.	CATSRDKSTGTLYGYTF	TGTGCCACCAGCAGAGATAAGTCGACAGGTACCCTCTATGGCTACACCTTC
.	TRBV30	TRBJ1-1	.	CAWFSRPTEAFF	TGTGCCTGGTTCTCCAGGCCCACTGAAGCTTTCTTT
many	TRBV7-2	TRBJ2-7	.	CASSNTYEQYF	TGTGCCAGCAGCAATACATACGAGCAGTACTTC
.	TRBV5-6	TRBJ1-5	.	CASSMGGRGGNQPQHF	TGTGCCAGCAGCATGGGCGGCAGGGGTGGCAATCAGCCCCAGCATTTT
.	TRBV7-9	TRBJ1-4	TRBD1	CASSSGTGTALVREKLFF	TGTGCCAGCAGCTCCGGGACAGGGACAGCCCTCGTGCGTGAAAAACTGTTTTTT
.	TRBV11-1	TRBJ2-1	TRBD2	CASSLERGYYNEQFF	TGTGCCAGCAGCTTGGAGCGGGGGTACTACAATGAGCAGTTCTTC
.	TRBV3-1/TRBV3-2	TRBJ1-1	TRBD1	CASSPRRQGSTEAFF	TGTGCCAGCAGCCCACGACGACAGGGGAGTACTGAAGCTTTCTTT
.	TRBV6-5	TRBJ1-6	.	CASSYSDSSYNSPLHF	TGTGCCAGCAGTTACTCAGACAGCTCCTATAATTCACCCCTCCACTTT
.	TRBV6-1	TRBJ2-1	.	CASSEALVTSYNEQFF	TGTGCCAGCAGTGAAGCGCTGGTGACTTCCTACAATGAGCAGTTCTTC
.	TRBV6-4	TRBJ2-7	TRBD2	CASSDWTSRPYEQYF	TGTGCCAGCAGTGATTGGACTAGCAGACCCTACGAGCAGTACTTC
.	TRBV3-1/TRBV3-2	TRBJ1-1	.	CASSLLVNTEAFF	TGTGCCAGCAGCTTATTAGTGAACACTGAAGCTTTCTTT
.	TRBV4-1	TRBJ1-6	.	CASSQGSVSSYNSPLHF	TGCGCCAGCAGCCAAGGGAGCGTAAGCTCCTATAATTCACCCCTCCACTTT
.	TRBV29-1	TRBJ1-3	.	CSAQLGQIGIRADTIYF	TGCAGCGCCCAGTTAGGACAGATAGGTATTCGAGCGGACACCATATATTTT
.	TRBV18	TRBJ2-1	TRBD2	CASSPLAGGDNEQFF	TGTGCCAGCTCTCCACTAGCGGGGGGCGACAATGAGCAGTTCTTC
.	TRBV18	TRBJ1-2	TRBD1	CASSPMTGNYGYTF	TGTGCCAGCTCACCGATGACAGGGAACTATGGCTACACCTTC
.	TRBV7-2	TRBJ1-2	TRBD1	CASSRGTGVNGYTF	TGTGCCAGCAGTCGCGGGACAGGGGTTAATGGCTACACCTTC
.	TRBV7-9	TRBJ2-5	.	CASSFTQGRETQYF	TGTGCCAGCAGCTTCACACAGGGTAGGGAGACCCAGTACTTC
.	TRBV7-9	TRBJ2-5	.	CASSLGQGQETQYF	TGTGCCAGCAGCTTAGGGCAGGGGCAAGAGACCCAGTACTTC
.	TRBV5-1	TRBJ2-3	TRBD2	CASSFTSGGENTQYF	TGCGCCAGCAGCTTCACTAGCGGGGGGGAAAATACGCAGTATTTT
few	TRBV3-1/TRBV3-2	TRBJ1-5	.	CASSRGGRGNQPQHF	TGTGCCAGCAGCCGGGGAGGGAGGGGCAATCAGCCCCAGCATTTT
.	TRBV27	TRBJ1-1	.	CASSLSWQGGASTEAFF	TGTGCCAGCAGTTTATCGTGGCAGGGTGGGGCAAGCACTGAAGCTTTCTTT
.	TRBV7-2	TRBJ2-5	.	CASSLERKTQYF	TGTGCCAGCAGCTTGGAGAGGAAGACCCAGTACTTC
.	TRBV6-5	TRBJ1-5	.	CASSYSGGGQPQHF	TGTGCCAGCAGTTACTCTGGTGGGGGCCAGCCCCAGCATTTT
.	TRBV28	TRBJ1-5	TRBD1	CASSLLGQDARDQPQHF	TGTGCCAGCAGTTTATTGGGACAGGACGCCCGAGATCAGCCCCAGCATTTT
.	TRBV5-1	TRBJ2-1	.	CASSLETRGIGNEQFF	TGCGCCAGCAGCTTGGAGACCAGGGGAATAGGAAATGAGCAGTTCTTC
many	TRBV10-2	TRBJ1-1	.	CASSEVSLNTEAFF	TGCGCCAGCAGTGAAGTGTCTCTAAACACTGAAGCTTTCTTT
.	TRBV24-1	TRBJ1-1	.	CATPAGGGASTEAFF	TGTGCCACGCCGGCCGGGGGGGGCGCGAGTACTGAAGCTTTCTTT
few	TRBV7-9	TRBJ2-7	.	CASSPRTAYEQYF	TGTGCCAGCAGCCCCCGGACAGCCTACGAGCAGTACTTC
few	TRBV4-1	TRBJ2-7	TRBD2	CASSQIVPGTSGTYEQYF	TGCGCCAGCAGCCAGATAGTCCCCGGGACTAGCGGAACCTACGAGCAGTACTTC
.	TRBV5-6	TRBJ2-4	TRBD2	CASSLLALAKNIQYF	TGTGCCAGCAGCCTACTAGCGCTAGCCAAAAACATTCAGTACTTC
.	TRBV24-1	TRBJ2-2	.	CATSDLAGGTGELFF	TGTGCCACCAGTGATTTGGCAGGGGGGACCGGGGAGCTGTTTTTT
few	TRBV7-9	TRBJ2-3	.	CASSSEVADTQYF	TGTGCCAGCAGCTCAGAGGTGGCAGATACGCAGTATTTT
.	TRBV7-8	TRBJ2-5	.	CASSKEVLTQYF	TGTGCCAGCAGCAAAGAGGTCTTGACCCAGTACTTC
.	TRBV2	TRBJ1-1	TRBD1	CASSWDRRDEAFF	TGTGCCAGCAGTTGGGACAGGAGGGATGAAGCTTTCTTT
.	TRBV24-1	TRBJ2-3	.	CATSDPRRGLGTDTQYF	TGTGCCACCAGTGACCCGCGAAGGGGTTTGGGCACAGATACGCAGTATTTT
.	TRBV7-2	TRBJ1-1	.	CASRFSLNTEAFF	TGTGCCAGCAGATTTAGTTTGAACACTGAAGCTTTCTTT
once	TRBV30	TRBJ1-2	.	CAWSTMTNYGYTF	TGTGCCTGGAGTACAATGACTAACTATGGCTACACCTTC
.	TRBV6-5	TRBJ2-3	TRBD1	CASSRQGWFTDTQYF	TGTGCCAGCAGTAGACAGGGTTGGTTCACAGATACGCAGTATTTT
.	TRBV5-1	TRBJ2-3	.	CASRRGSVDTQYF	TGCGCCAGCAGACGGGGGTCAGTAGATACGCAGTATTTT
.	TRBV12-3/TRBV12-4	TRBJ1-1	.	CASSPRVNTEAFF	TGTGCCAGCAGTCCGCGAGTCAACACTGAAGCTTTCTTT